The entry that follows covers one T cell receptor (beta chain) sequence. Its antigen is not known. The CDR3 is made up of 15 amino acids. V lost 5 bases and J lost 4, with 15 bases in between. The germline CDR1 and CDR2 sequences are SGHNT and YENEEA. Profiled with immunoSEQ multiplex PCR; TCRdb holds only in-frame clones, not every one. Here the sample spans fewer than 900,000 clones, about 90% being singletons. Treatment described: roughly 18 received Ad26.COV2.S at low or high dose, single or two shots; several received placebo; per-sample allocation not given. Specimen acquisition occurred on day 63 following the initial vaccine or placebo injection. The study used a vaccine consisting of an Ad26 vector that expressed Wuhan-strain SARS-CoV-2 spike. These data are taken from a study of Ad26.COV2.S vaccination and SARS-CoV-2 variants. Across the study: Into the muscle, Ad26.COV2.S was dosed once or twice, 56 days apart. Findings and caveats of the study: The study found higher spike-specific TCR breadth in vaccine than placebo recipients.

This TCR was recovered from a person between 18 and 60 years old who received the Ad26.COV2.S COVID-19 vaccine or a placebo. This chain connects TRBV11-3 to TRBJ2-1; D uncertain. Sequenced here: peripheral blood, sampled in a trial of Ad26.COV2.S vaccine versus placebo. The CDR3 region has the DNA TGTGCCAGCAGCCCTCAAGGCGGCCCGTACAATGAGCAGTTCTTC. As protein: CASSPQGGPYNEQFF.